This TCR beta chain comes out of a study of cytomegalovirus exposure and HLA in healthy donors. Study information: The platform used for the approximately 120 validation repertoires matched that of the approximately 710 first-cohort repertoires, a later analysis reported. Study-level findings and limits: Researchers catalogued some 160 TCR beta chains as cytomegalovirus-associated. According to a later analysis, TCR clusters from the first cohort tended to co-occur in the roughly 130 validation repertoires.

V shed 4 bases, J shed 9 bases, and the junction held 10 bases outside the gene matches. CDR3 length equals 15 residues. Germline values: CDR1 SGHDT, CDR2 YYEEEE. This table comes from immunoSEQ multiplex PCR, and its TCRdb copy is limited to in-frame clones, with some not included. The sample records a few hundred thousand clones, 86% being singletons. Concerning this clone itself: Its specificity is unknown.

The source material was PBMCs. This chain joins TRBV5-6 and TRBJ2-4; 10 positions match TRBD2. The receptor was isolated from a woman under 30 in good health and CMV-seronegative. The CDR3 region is CASSRLAGGQRIQYF. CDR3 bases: TGTGCCAGCAGCCGACTAGCGGGTGGGCAACGCATTCAGTACTTC.